The 22 T cell receptor beta chains below come from one sample, sequenced in a study of blood T cell repertoires in COVID-19. The table came from immunoSEQ multiplex PCR; TCRdb's copy has only in-frame clones and leaves some out. This sample has 110,000 or so clones, with 85% to 90% found just once. Specimen: peripheral blood. The receptors shown here come from a human donor in a cohort sampled during active COVID-19.

This clone was observed once. The V call is TRBV9, the J call TRBJ2-1; TRBD2 matches 7 bases. Germline trimming cut 0 bases from V and 5 bases from J; bases unmatched to any gene: 5. From germline, CDR1 is SGDLS and CDR2 YYNGEE. CDR3 length: 15 residues. CDR3 sequence (DNA): TGTGCCAGCAGCGTAGCAATCGGGGGGAACAATGAGCAGTTCTTC. It is translated as CASSVAIGGNNEQFF.

This clone was observed a handful of times. The genes are TRBV11-2 and TRBJ2-3, with D perhaps matching TRBD1 (6 bases). The CDR3 runs 14 residues. Trimming stripped 2 bases from V and 4 bases from J, with 10 bases between. From germline, CDR1 is SGHAT and CDR2 FQNNGV. The CDR3, as DNA: TGTGCCAGCAGCTTAAACAGGGTAGCAGATACGCAGTATTTT. It translates to CASSLNRVADTQYF. Full variable domain (remainder filled in from reference TRBV11-2 and TRBJ2-3): EAGVAQSPRYKIIEKRQSVAFWCNPISGHATLYWYQQILGQGPKLLIQFQNNGVVDDSQLPKDRFSAERLKGVDSTLKIQPAKLEDSAVYLCASSLNRVADTQYFGPGTRLTVL.

This clone occurred once. This sequence joins TRBV5-1 and TRBJ1-3; D remains unclear. Germline assignment: CDR1 SGHRS and CDR2 YFSETQ. The length of the CDR3 is 15 residues. With 0 bases removed from V and 0 bases from J, the gap between germline ends came to 7 bases. The CDR3 DNA follows: TGCGCCAGCAGCTTGGCCTCCGGCTCTGGAAACACCATATATTTT. This sequence encodes CASSLASGSGNTIYF.

This clone showed up just a few times. The rearrangement uses TRBV9 and TRBJ1-5; a weak D match, TRBD1 (6 bases). Germline loops: CDR1 SGDLS, CDR2 YYNGEE. The CDR3 consists of 13 residues. V was shortened by 7 bases and J by 2 bases, with 10 bases between the two germline ends. DNA for the CDR3: TGTGCCAGCTCAGGGGACGGCAATCAGCCCCAGCATTTT. Residues: CASSGDGNQPQHF.

V gene TRBV4-2 combines with J gene TRBJ2-2; 9 nucleotides align to TRBD2. The CDR3 spans 19 residues. With 4 bases clipped from V and 5 bases from J, the junction kept 17 bases outside the gene matches. The germline V gene encodes CDR1 LGHNA and CDR2 YNFKEQ. The CDR3 DNA follows: TGTGCCAGCAGCCCCATCGGACGGGTAGCGGGAGTTGGGACCGGGGAGCTGTTTTTT. This sequence encodes CASSPIGRVAGVGTGELFF.

This clone was recorded a few times. The rearrangement uses TRBV4-1 and TRBJ1-1, with D possibly TRBD1 on 6 matching bases. The ends were cut back, 3 bases at V and 5 bases at J, with 13 bases in the middle. The CDR3 runs to 14 residues. CDR1 and CDR2 from the germline V gene are MGHRA and YSYEKL. The CDR3: CASSHLTGRTEAFF. CDR3 bases: TGCGCCAGCAGCCACCTAACAGGGCGAACTGAAGCTTTCTTT.

The V and J genes are TRBV7-9 and TRBJ1-5, with D unresolved. This CDR3 region has 12 residues. The ends were cut back, 5 bases at V and 7 bases at J, with 9 bases in the middle. The germline V gene has CDR1 SEHNR and CDR2 FQNEAQ (reference sequence). The CDR3 bases are TGTGCCAGCAGCCCCCGAGGGCAGCCCCAGCATTTT. Translated: CASSPRGQPQHF. The whole variable domain, remainder taken from reference TRBV7-9 and TRBJ1-5, is DTGVSQNPRHKITKRGQNVTFRCDPISEHNRLYWYRQTLGQGPEFLTYFQNEAQLEKSRLLSDRFSAERPKGSFSTLEIQRTEQGDSAMYLCASSPRGQPQHFGDGTRLSIL.

CDR3 coding DNA: TGTGCCAGCTCACCAGTGAGGGGGACGGGCACAGATACGCAGTATTTT. Its protein product is CASSPVRGTGTDTQYF. The chain is built from TRBV18 and TRBJ2-3, with D perhaps TRBD1 (6 bases). Trimming removed 2 bases from V and 1 base from J, with 13 bases in between. The CDR3 is 16 amino acids. The germline CDR1 and CDR2 sequences are KGHSH and LQKENI.

This chain connects TRBV7-2 to TRBJ1-2, with a possible D match to TRBD1 (6 bases). This CDR3 has 14 residues. Looked up from germline, CDR1 is SGHTA and CDR2 is FQGNSA. The V and J ends lost 6 bases and 1 base respectively, with 12 bases between them. CDR3 amino acids: CASRTTGLNYGYTF. CDR3 nucleotide sequence: TGTGCCAGCAGGACTACAGGGCTTAACTATGGCTACACCTTC.

This chain joins TRBV5-1 and TRBJ1-1; tentative D call: TRBD1 (5 bases). Trimming removed 0 bases at V and 8 bases at J, with 17 bases between. The germline gives CDR1 SGHRS, CDR2 YFSETQ. The CDR3 runs 15 residues. The DNA of the CDR3 is TGCGCCAGCAGCTTGGCCGGGGGAGGGGCTTCGGAAGCTTTCTTT. Translating gives CASSLAGGGASEAFF.

In this sample, this clone turned up once. The rearrangement joins TRBV19 to TRBJ2-7; a weak D match, TRBD2 (6 bases). Trimming cost V 3 bases and J 0 bases, with 18 bases left between them. The CDR3 has 17 amino acids. Germline values: CDR1 LNHDA, CDR2 SQIVND (reference sequence). CDR3 coding DNA: TGTGCCAGTAGTATTACAGGAGGGGCCGGCCGCTCCTACGAGCAGTACTTC. Translating it yields CASSITGGAGRSYEQYF.

V gene TRBV20-1 combines with J gene TRBJ2-7; 8 bases agree with TRBD2. J was trimmed by 2 bases and V by 3 bases; bases with no gene match: 9. Germline CDR1 reads DFQATT; CDR2 reads SNEGSKA (reference sequence). The CDR3 covers 15 residues. The chain's CDR3 is CSASPSGLQTYEQYF. Here the CDR3 DNA reads TGCAGTGCTAGTCCTAGCGGGCTCCAGACCTACGAGCAGTACTTC.

In DNA form, the CDR3 reads TGCGCCAGCAGCCTGGGACAGGGGGACGACGAGCAGTACTTC. The encoded protein is CASSLGQGDDEQYF. The chain is built from TRBV5-1 and TRBJ2-7, with 11 positions matching TRBD1. CDR1 is SGHRS and CDR2 is YFSETQ in the germline V gene. The CDR3 consists of 14 residues. After removal of 4 bases from V and 5 bases from J, the junction contained 5 bases not matched to a gene. Using reference TRBV5-1 and TRBJ2-7 for the parts outside the CDR3, the full variable domain is KAGVTQTPRYLIKTRGQQVTLSCSPISGHRSVSWYQQTPGQGLQFLFEYFSETQRNKGNFPGRFSGRQFSNSRSEMNVSTLELGDSALYLCASSLGQGDDEQYFGPGTRLTVT.

The chain carries TRBV4-2 and TRBJ2-5; D is perhaps TRBD1 (5 bases). Trimming left V 0 bases short and J 5 bases short, with 7 bases between. CDR1 LGHNA and CDR2 YNFKEQ come from the germline V gene. This CDR3 contains 13 residues. In nucleotides, the CDR3 is TGTGCCAGCAGCCAAGATAAGGGGGAGACCCAGTACTTC. Its translation: CASSQDKGETQYF.

V gene TRBV2 combines with J gene TRBJ1-6, with D perhaps matching TRBD1 (5 bases). The ends were cut back, 8 bases at V and 10 bases at J, with 21 bases in the middle. Germline V gene sequence: CDR1 SNHLY, CDR2 FYNNEI. CDR3 length equals 15 residues. The DNA of the CDR3 is TGTGCCAGCTCGGGTCTCCTCCAGGGTAACTCACCCCTCCACTTT. This gives the protein CASSGLLQGNSPLHF.

The chain links TRBV11-2 to TRBJ1-3, with D tentatively TRBD1 (6 bases). V was cut by 5 bases and J by 6 bases, with 17 bases left in between. Germline V lookup: CDR1 SGHAT, CDR2 FQNNGV. This CDR3 comprises 15 residues. The CDR3 DNA sequence: TGTGCCAGCAGCCCCCGGGGGGGGGCAGAAAACACCATATATTTT. Its protein product is CASSPRGGAENTIYF.

V usage is TRBV27 and J usage is TRBJ2-6; D gene uncertain. CDR3 length: 13 residues. Germline CDR1 and CDR2: MNHEY and SMNVEV (reference sequence). Trimming took off 6 bases at V and 1 base at J, with 4 bases between the two ends. CDR3 sequence: CASRQSGANVLTF. Written as DNA, the CDR3 is TGTGCCAGCAGACAATCTGGGGCCAACGTCCTGACTTTC. Looking up the rest from reference TRBV27 and TRBJ2-6 gives the full variable domain: EAQVTQNPRYLITVTGKKLTVTCSQNMNHEYMSWYRQDPGLGLRQIYYSMNVEVTDKGDVPEGYKVSRKEKRNFPLILESPSPNQTSLYFCASRQSGANVLTFGAGSRLTVL.

The chain has TRBV5-1 and TRBJ1-4; TRBD1 aligns across 11 bases. The CDR3 spans 17 residues. The germline gives CDR1 SGHRS, CDR2 YFSETQ. V gave up 4 bases and J gave up 10 bases; unmatched junction bases: 15. The CDR3 coding sequence is TGCGCCAGCAGCCCGAGGGACAGGGGGTCCAGTTTCGGAAAACTGTTTTTT. It is translated as CASSPRDRGSSFGKLFF. The whole variable domain, remainder taken from reference TRBV5-1 and TRBJ1-4, is KAGVTQTPRYLIKTRGQQVTLSCSPISGHRSVSWYQQTPGQGLQFLFEYFSETQRNKGNFPGRFSGRQFSNSRSEMNVSTLELGDSALYLCASSPRDRGSSFGKLFFGSGTQLSVL.

The chain is built from TRBV27 and TRBJ1-1, with 7 bases lining up with TRBD1. The CDR3 is 18 residues long. The V gene end was trimmed by 10 bases and the J gene end by 0 bases; junction bases not matched to a gene: 20. Germline-derived CDR1 and CDR2 are MNHEY and SMNVEV (reference sequence). CDR3 DNA: TGTGCCACCAAGATGCGACACGGACAGGTCAGCATGAACACTGAAGCTTTCTTT. Encoded protein: CATKMRHGQVSMNTEAFF.

The chain combines TRBV7-9 with TRBJ2-3; no reliable D call. The V and J ends lost 1 base and 3 bases respectively, with 11 bases between them. CDR3 size: 15 residues. From germline, CDR1 is SEHNR and CDR2 FQNEAQ (reference sequence). Here the CDR3 DNA reads TGTGCCAGCAGCTTAGGCCTCGGTTCGACAGATACGCAGTATTTT. As protein: CASSLGLGSTDTQYF.

This clone appeared a single time. The chain carries TRBV7-9 and TRBJ1-6; 10 bases map to TRBD1. Germline CDR1 reads SEHNR; CDR2 reads FQNEAQ (reference sequence). V dropped 5 bases and J dropped 9; count of bases not matched to a gene: 7. The CDR3 spans 15 residues. CDR3 loop: CASSLGQGVGSPLHF. CDR3 DNA: TGTGCCAGCAGCCTAGGACAGGGGGTAGGTTCACCCCTCCACTTT.

V and J are TRBV15 and TRBJ2-7; 9 nucleotides align to TRBD2. Germline V lookup: CDR1 LNHNV, CDR2 YYDKDF (reference sequence). The trim removed 5 bases at V and 0 bases at J, leaving 26 bases unmatched. The CDR3 is 22 residues long. The DNA of the CDR3 is TGTGCCACCAGCGATGAACCGCTAGCAGGACACCGCGGACTAGCGCACTCCTACGAGCAGTACTTC. Translation gives CATSDEPLAGHRGLAHSYEQYF.